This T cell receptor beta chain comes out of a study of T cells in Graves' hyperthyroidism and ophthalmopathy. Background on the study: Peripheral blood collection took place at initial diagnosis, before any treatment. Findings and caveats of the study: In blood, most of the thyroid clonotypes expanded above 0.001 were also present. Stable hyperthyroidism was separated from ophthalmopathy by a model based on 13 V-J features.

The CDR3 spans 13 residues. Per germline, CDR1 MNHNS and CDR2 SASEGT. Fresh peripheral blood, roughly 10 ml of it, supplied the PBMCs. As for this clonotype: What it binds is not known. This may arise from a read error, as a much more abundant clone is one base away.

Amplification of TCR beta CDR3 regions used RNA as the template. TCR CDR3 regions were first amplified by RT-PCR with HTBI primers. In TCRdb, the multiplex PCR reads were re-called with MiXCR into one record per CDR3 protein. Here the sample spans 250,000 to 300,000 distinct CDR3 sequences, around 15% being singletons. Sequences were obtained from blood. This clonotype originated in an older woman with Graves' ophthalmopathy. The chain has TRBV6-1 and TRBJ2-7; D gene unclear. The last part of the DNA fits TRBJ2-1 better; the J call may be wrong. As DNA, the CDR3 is TGTGCCAGCAGCCAAGCCCCCCGCTACGAGCAGTTCTTC. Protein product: CASSQAPRYEQFF.